One sample yielded the 2 T cell receptor beta chains listed below, sequenced in a study of cytomegalovirus exposure and HLA in healthy donors. This PCR relied on a set of 60 Vbeta primers and 13 Jbeta primers. Repertoires were generated with immunoSEQ multiplex PCR, while TCRdb's copy carries only in-frame clones and drops some. Seen in this sample are approximately 120,000 clones; the ten most common clones hold just under 2%. Input material: PBMCs. All receptors come from a woman in her sixties in good health and CMV-seronegative.

The chain carries TRBV5-1 and TRBJ2-1, with a tentative D call TRBD2 (6 bases). The V end was cut by 4 bases, the J end by 5 bases, with 16 bases between. The germline CDR1 and CDR2 sequences are SGHRS and YFSETQ. CDR3 length: 15 residues. Here the CDR3 reads CASSQGLIADNEQFF. CDR3 in DNA: TGCGCCAGCAGCCAGGGACTGATTGCGGACAATGAGCAGTTCTTC.

The chain couples TRBV4-1 to TRBJ1-3; D is undetermined. Trimming left V 2 bases short and J 0 bases short, with 14 bases between. The CDR3 extends over 17 amino acids. Per germline, CDR1 MGHRA and CDR2 YSYEKL. CDR3 bases: TGCGCCAGCAGCCAATTGCCACGTAGGAGCTCTGGAAACACCATATATTTT. Translation: CASSQLPRRSSGNTIYF.